A selection of T cell receptor beta chains follows, all from one sample in a study of PD-L1 blockade in urothelial cancer. Produced via immunoSEQ multiplex PCR; TCRdb's table is partial and in-frame only. The sample records fewer than 50,000 clones, approximately 90% being singletons. Sequenced material: PBMCs, taken around atezolizumab (anti-PD-L1) treatment. These receptors were taken from a man aged 60 to 69 with urothelial cancer. Both conserved end residues are part of each CDR3. The D gene is left open where the match is weak. Clone size appears in some rows only: once, few, many, or a class for an expanded clone.

v_gene	abundance	d_gene	len	j_gene	CDR3nt	CDR3aa
TRBV6-1	.	.	14	TRBJ1-3	TGTGCCAGCAGCAAACAGGGTACAGGAAACACCATATATTTT	CASSKQGTGNTIYF
TRBV28	few	TRBD1	14	TRBJ1-2	TGTGCCAGCAGGCTGACAGGGCTGAACTATGGCTACACCTTC	CASRLTGLNYGYTF
TRBV18	.	TRBD1	16	TRBJ1-1	TGTGCCAGCTCACCACAGGACAGGTTGCGGGGCACTGAAGCTTTCTTT	CASSPQDRLRGTEAFF
TRBV19	.	.	16	TRBJ1-4	TGTGCCAGTAGTATAGGGCGGGGCTCAACTAATGAAAAACTGTTTTTT	CASSIGRGSTNEKLFF
TRBV30	.	TRBD1	15	TRBJ1-2	TGTGCCTGGAGTCTCTGGGACAGGGCGGGAGTTGGCTACACCTTC	CAWSLWDRAGVGYTF
TRBV15	.	.	14	TRBJ2-1	TGTGCCACCAGCAGAGAGCAGGCGGCGGGGATGCAGTTCTTC	CATSREQAAGMQFF
TRBV5-5	.	TRBD2	17	TRBJ2-5	TGTGCCAGCAGCGGGACTAGCGGGGGAAACCGCGGAGAGACCCAGTACTTC	CASSGTSGGNRGETQYF
TRBV6-5	.	.	15	TRBJ2-5	TGTGCCAGCAGTTACTCGGGACTCCCAGGGGAGACCCAGTACTTC	CASSYSGLPGETQYF
TRBV5-4	.	TRBD2	18	TRBJ2-3	TGTGCCAGCAGCATGCCGGGACTAGCGGGGGGGCACACAGATACGCAGTATTTT	CASSMPGLAGGHTDTQYF
TRBV4-1	once	TRBD1	15	TRBJ2-1	TGCGCCAGCAGCACCTCCGGCACAGGGGGCAATGAGCAGTTCTTC	CASSTSGTGGNEQFF
TRBV30	.	TRBD1	15	TRBJ1-6	TGTGCCTGGAGTTTACAGGGGGCAGATAATTCACCCCTCCACTTT	CAWSLQGADNSPLHF
TRBV11-2	.	.	13	TRBJ2-1	TGTGCCAGCAGCTTACAACAGGAATCGCGGCAGTTCTTC	CASSLQQESRQFF
TRBV2	.	.	16	TRBJ1-2	TGTGCCAGCAGTGTTTTCCCGACAGAGGCTAACTATGGCTACACCTTC	CASSVFPTEANYGYTF
TRBV6-1	.	.	14	TRBJ2-7	TGTGCCAGCATACTGGGCCCGAGCTCCTACGAGCAGTACTTC	CASILGPSSYEQYF
TRBV9	.	.	14	TRBJ2-3	TGTGCCAGCGCCGGGAGACGGGGCACAGATACGCAGTATTTT	CASAGRRGTDTQYF
TRBV5-1	.	.	12	TRBJ2-3	TGCGCCAGCAGCGCGCGGAGAGATACGCAGTATTTT	CASSARRDTQYF
TRBV4-1	.	TRBD1	16	TRBJ2-5	TGCGCCAGCAGCCAGGCCGGGACAGGGGGCGCGGAGACCCAGTACTTC	CASSQAGTGGAETQYF